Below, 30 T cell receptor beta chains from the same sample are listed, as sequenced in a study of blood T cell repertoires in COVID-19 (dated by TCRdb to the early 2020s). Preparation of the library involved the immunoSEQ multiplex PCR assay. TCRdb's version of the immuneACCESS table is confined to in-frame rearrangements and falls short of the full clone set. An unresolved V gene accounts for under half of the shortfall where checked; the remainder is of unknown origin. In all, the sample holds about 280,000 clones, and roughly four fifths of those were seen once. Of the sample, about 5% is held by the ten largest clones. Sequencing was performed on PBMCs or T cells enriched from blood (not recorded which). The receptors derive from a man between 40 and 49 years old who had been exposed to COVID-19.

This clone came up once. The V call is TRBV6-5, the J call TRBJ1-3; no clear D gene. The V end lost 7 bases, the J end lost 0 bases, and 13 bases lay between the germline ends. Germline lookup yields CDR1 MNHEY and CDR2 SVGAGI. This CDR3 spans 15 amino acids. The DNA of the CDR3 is TGTGCCAGCATGGCAGAAATAACCTCTGGAAACACCATATATTTT. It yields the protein CASMAEITSGNTIYF.

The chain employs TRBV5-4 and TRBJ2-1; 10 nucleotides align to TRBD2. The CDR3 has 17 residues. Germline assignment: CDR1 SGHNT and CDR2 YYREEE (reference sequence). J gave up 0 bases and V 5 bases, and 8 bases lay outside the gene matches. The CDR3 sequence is CASSGGLAGGSYNEQFF. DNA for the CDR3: TGTGCCAGCAGTGGGGGGTTAGCGGGAGGCTCCTACAATGAGCAGTTCTTC.

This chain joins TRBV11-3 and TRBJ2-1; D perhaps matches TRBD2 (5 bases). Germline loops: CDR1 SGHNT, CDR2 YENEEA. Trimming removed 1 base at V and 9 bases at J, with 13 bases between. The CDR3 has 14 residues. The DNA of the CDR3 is TGTGCCAGCAGCTTAGGCCCTAGCATCGGTGAGCAGTTCTTC. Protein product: CASSLGPSIGEQFF.

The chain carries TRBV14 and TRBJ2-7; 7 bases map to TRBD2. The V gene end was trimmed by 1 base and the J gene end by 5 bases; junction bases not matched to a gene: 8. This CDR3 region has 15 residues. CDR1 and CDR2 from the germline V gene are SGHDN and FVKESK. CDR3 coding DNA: TGTGCCAGCAGCCAAGTGGCGGGAGTAGGTCACGAGCAGTACTTC. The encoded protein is CASSQVAGVGHEQYF.

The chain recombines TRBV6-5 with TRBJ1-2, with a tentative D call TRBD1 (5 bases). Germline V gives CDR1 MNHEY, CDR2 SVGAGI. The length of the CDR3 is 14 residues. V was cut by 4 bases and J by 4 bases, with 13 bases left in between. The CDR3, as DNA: TGTGCCAGCAGTTCCCAGGGTTCGCTCTATGGCTACACCTTC. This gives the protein CASSSQGSLYGYTF.

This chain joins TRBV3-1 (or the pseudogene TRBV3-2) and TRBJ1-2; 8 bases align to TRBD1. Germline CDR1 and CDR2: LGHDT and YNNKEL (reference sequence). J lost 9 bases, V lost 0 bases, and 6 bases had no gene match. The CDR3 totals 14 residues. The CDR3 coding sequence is TGTGCCAGCAGCCAAGAAGCAGGGGGCGACCGCTACACCTTC. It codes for CASSQEAGGDRYTF.

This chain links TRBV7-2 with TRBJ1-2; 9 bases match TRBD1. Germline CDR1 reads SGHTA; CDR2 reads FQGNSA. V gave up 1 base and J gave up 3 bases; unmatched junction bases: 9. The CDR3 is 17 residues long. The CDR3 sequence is CASSLDGGQGAYYGYTF. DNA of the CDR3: TGTGCCAGCAGCTTAGACGGGGGACAGGGAGCTTACTATGGCTACACCTTC.

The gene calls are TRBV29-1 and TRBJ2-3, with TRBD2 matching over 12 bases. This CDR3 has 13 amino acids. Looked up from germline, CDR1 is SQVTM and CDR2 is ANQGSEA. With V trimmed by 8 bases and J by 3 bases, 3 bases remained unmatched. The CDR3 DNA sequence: TGCAGCTTTGGACTAGCGGGAACAGATACGCAGTATTTT. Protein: CSFGLAGTDTQYF.

The CDR3 loop reads CASSESGRGTDTQYF. CDR3 nucleotide sequence: TGCGCCAGCAGTGAGAGCGGGAGAGGGACAGATACGCAGTATTTT. The rearrangement joins TRBV10-1 to TRBJ2-3, with 8 bases that match TRBD2. V shed 2 bases, J shed 3 bases, and the junction held 4 bases outside the gene matches. CDR1 and CDR2 from the germline V gene are WNHNN and SYGVQD (reference sequence). The CDR3 consists of 15 residues.

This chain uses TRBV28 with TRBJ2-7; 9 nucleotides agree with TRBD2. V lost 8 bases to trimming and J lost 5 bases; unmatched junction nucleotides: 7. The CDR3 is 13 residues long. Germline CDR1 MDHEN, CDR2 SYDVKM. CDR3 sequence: CASSGLAPHEQYF. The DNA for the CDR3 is TGTGCCAGCTCGGGACTAGCTCCACACGAGCAGTACTTC.

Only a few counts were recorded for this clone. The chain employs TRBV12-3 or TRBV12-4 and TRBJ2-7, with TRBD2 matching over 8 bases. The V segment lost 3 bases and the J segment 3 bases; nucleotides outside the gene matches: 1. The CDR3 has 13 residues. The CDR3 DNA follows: TGTGCCAGCAGTTTCGGGAGGGGCTACGAGCAGTACTTC. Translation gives CASSFGRGYEQYF.

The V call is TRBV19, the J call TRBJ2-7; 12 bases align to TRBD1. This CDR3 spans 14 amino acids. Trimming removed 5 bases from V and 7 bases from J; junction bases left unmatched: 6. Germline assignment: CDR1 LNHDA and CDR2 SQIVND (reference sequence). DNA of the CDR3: TGTGCCAGTAGTCCGGGACAGGGGGCGGGGGAGCAGTACTTC. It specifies CASSPGQGAGEQYF.

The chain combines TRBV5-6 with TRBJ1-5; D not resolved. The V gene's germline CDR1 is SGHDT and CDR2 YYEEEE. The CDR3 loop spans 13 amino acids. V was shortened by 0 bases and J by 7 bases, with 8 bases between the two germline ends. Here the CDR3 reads CASSLGAEQPQHF. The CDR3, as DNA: TGTGCCAGCAGCTTGGGCGCTGAACAGCCCCAGCATTTT.

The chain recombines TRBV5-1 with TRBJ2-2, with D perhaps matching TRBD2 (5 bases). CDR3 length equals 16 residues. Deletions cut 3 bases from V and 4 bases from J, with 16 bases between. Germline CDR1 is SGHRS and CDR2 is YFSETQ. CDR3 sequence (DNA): TGCGCCAGCAGCTCCATGGGAAGCGGTACCACCGGGGAGCTGTTTTTT. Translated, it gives CASSSMGSGTTGELFF.

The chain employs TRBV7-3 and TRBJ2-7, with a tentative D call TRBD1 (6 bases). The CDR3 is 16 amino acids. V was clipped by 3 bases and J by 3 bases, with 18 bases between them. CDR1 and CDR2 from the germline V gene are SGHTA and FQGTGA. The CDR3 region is CASSLYKGDPLYEQYF. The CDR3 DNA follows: TGTGCCAGCAGCTTGTATAAGGGGGATCCCCTCTACGAGCAGTACTTC.

The CDR3: CASGSVFGTGELFF. CDR3 bases: TGTGCCAGCGGCAGCGTTTTTGGCACCGGGGAGCTGTTTTTT. The rearrangement joins TRBV2 to TRBJ2-2; D is ambiguous. The CDR3 has 14 amino acids. The germline gives CDR1 SNHLY, CDR2 FYNNEI. Trimming took 8 bases from V and 4 from J, leaving 14 bases between them.

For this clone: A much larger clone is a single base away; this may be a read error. CDR3 coding DNA: TGTGCCAGTGTGAGCTCCTACAATGAGCAGTTCTTC. Encoded protein: CASVSSYNEQFF. The chain links TRBV19 to TRBJ2-1; D gene unclear. Per the germline V gene, CDR1 is LNHDA and CDR2 is SQIVND (reference sequence). Between the trimmed V and J ends, which lost 8 bases and 0 bases, there was a span of 5 bases. CDR3 length: 12 amino acids.

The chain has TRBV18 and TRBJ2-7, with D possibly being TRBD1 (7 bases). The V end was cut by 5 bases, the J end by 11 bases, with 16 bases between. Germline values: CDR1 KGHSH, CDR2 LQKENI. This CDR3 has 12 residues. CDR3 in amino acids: CASSEDRRDEYF. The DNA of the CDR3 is TGTGCCAGCTCAGAGGACAGGAGGGATGAGTACTTC. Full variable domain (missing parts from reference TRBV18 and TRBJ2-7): NAGVMQNPRHLVRRRGQEARLRCSPMKGHSHVYWYRQLPEEGLKFMVYLQKENIIDESGMPKERFSAEFPKEGPSILRIQQVVRGDSAAYFCASSEDRRDEYFGPGTRLTVT.

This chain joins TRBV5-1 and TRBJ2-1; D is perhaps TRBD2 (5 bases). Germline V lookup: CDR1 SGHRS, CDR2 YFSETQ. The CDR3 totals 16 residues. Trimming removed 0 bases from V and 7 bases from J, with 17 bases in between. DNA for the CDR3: TGCGCCAGCAGCTTGGCGGGGTCGGGCCCTCGGAATGAGCAGTTCTTC. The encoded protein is CASSLAGSGPRNEQFF.

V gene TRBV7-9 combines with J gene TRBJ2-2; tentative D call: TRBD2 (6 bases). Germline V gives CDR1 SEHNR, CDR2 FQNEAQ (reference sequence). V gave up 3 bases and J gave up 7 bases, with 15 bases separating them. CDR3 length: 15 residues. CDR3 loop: CASSLGVAALGELFF. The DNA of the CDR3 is TGTGCCAGCAGCTTGGGGGTAGCGGCCCTCGGGGAGCTGTTTTTT. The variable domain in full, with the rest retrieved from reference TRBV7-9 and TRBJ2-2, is DTGVSQNPRHKITKRGQNVTFRCDPISEHNRLYWYRQTLGQGPEFLTYFQNEAQLEKSRLLSDRFSAERPKGSFSTLEIQRTEQGDSAMYLCASSLGVAALGELFFGEGSRLTVL.

In DNA, the CDR3 is TGCGCCAGCAGCGGGGGTCAGGGGGCCTCTGGGGCCAACGTCCTGACTTTC. This encodes CASSGGQGASGANVLTF. V is TRBV5-1 and J is TRBJ2-6, with 8 bases aligning to TRBD1. The CDR3 loop spans 17 amino acids. CDR1 SGHRS and CDR2 YFSETQ come from the germline V gene. J was trimmed by 0 bases and V by 4 bases; bases with no gene match: 6.

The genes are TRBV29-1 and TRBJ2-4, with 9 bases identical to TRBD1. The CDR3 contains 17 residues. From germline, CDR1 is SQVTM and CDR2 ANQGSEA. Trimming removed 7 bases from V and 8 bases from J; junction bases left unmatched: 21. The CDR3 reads CSAQPGQGLLRGDIQYF. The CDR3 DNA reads TGCAGCGCTCAACCGGGACAGGGCCTTTTACGAGGTGACATTCAGTACTTC.

The CDR3: CSVGGTSGPTAETQYF. CDR3 nucleotide sequence: TGCAGCGTGGGAGGGACTAGCGGGCCTACGGCCGAGACCCAGTACTTC. The chain couples TRBV29-1 to TRBJ2-5, with 12 bases that match TRBD2. CDR1 is SQVTM and CDR2 is ANQGSEA in the germline V gene. V lost 6 bases and J lost 5; bases outside the gene matches: 13. The CDR3 runs 16 residues. Full variable domain (missing parts from reference TRBV29-1 and TRBJ2-5): SAVISQKPSRDICQRGTSLTIQCQVDSQVTMMFWYRQQPGQSLTLIATANQGSEATYESGFVIDKFPISRPNLTFSTLTVSNMSPEDSSIYLCSVGGTSGPTAETQYFGPGTRLLVL.

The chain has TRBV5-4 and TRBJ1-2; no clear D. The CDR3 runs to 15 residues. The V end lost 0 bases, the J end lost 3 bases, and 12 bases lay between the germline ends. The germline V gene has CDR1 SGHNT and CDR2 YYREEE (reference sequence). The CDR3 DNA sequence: TGTGCCAGCAGCTTGGACCCCTTTTCGGACTATGGCTACACCTTC. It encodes CASSLDPFSDYGYTF.

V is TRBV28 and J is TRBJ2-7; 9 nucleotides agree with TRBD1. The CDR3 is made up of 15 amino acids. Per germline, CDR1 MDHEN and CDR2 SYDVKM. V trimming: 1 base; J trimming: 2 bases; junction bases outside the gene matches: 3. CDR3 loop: CASSLSGDRAYEQYF. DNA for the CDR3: TGTGCCAGCAGTTTATCGGGGGACAGGGCCTACGAGCAGTACTTC.

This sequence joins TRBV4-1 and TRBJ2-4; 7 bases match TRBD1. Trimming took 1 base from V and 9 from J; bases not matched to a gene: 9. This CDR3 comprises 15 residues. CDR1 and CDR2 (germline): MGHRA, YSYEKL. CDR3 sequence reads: CASSQAQGSQSIQYF. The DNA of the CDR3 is TGCGCCAGCAGCCAAGCACAGGGGAGTCAGAGCATTCAGTACTTC.

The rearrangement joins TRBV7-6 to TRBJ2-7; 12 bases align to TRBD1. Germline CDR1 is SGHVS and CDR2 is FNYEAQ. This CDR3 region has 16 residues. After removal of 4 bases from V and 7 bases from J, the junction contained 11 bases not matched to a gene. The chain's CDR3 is CASSSGGGQGADEQYF. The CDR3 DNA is TGTGCCAGCAGCTCCGGCGGGGGACAGGGGGCGGATGAGCAGTACTTC.

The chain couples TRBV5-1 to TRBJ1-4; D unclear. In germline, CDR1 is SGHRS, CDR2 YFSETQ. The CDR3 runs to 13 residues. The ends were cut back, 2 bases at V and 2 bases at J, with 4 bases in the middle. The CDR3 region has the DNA TGCGCCAGCAGCTTCAGGACTAATGAAAAACTGTTTTTT. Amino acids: CASSFRTNEKLFF.

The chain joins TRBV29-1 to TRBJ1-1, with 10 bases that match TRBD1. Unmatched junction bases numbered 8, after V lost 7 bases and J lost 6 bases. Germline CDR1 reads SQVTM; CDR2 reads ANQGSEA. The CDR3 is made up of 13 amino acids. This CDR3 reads CSGGDRGLSEAFF. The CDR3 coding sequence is TGCAGCGGGGGCGACAGGGGGCTTTCTGAAGCTTTCTTT. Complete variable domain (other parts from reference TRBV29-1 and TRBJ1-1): SAVISQKPSRDICQRGTSLTIQCQVDSQVTMMFWYRQQPGQSLTLIATANQGSEATYESGFVIDKFPISRPNLTFSTLTVSNMSPEDSSIYLCSGGDRGLSEAFFGQGTRLTVV.

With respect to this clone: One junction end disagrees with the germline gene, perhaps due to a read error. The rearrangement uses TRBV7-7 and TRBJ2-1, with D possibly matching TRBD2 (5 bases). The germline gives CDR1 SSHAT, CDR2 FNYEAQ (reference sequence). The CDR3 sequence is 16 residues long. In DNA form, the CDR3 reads TGTGCTAGCAGCTCAGGCATAGCGAGCTCCTACAATGAGCAGTTCTTC. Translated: CASSSGIASSYNEQFF.